These 9 T cell receptor beta chains came from one sample sequenced in a study of beta chain features in type 1 diabetes. General study points: People with Type 1 diabetes carried modestly yet significantly shorter TCRB CDR3s in all four CD4+ subsets.

These receptors are not linked to any known antigen. Expressed TCRB transcripts got sequenced, as all isolated RNA was reverse transcribed. Clones were read by immunoSEQ multiplex PCR, and TCRdb kept only the in-frame ones, dropping some. Counted here are over 200,000 clones, approximately 10% occurring once; the ten biggest clones make up around 0.017%. Sequencing used naive CD4+ T cells from blood. These receptors were collected from a man younger than 40 with type 1 diabetes.

The sample holds a few counts of this clone. This chain joins TRBV5-1 and TRBJ2-3, with a possible D match to TRBD1 (6 bases). Germline V gene lookup returns CDR1 SGHRS and CDR2 YFSETQ. There are 16 residues in the CDR3. The germline V and J ends were trimmed by 3 bases and 6 bases, with 20 bases remaining between them. The CDR3 nucleotides read TGCGCCAGCAGCTCCCGAGGGCAGGGGAGAGGGGATACGCAGTATTTT. As protein: CASSSRGQGRGDTQYF.

A few counts support this clone. The rearrangement uses TRBV7-9 and TRBJ1-3, with D unclear. The ends were cut back, 9 bases at V and 0 bases at J, with 9 bases in the middle. The germline CDR1 and CDR2 sequences are SEHNR and FQNEAQ (reference sequence). This CDR3 has 13 amino acids. CDR3 DNA: TGTGCCAGTCAGCGGGACTCTGGAAACACCATATATTTT. Protein product: CASQRDSGNTIYF. Combining the CDR3 with reference TRBV7-9 and TRBJ1-3 gives the whole variable domain DTGVSQNPRHKITKRGQNVTFRCDPISEHNRLYWYRQTLGQGPEFLTYFQNEAQLEKSRLLSDRFSAERPKGSFSTLEIQRTEQGDSAMYLCASQRDSGNTIYFGEGSWLTVV.

The table lists this clone with a few counts. The J gene is TRBJ2-3, the V gene TRBV6-5, with D perhaps TRBD1 (6 bases). This CDR3 spans 13 amino acids. V was cut by 2 bases and J by 8 bases, with 11 bases left in between. The germline V gene has CDR1 MNHEY and CDR2 SVGAGI. This CDR3 is CASSYRVGGTQYF. The CDR3 DNA sequence: TGTGCCAGCAGTTACAGGGTAGGGGGTACGCAGTATTTT.

This clone was detected a few times. The chain recombines TRBV9 with TRBJ2-3; D possibly corresponds to TRBD1 (6 bases). V gave up 0 bases and J gave up 0 bases, with 14 bases separating them. Looked up from germline, CDR1 is SGDLS and CDR2 is YYNGEE. This CDR3 is 17 amino acids long. The CDR3 spells CASSVEVQGHSTDTQYF. The CDR3 DNA follows: TGTGCCAGCAGCGTAGAGGTACAGGGACACAGCACAGATACGCAGTATTTT.

This chain joins TRBV28 and TRBJ2-7, with 8 positions matching TRBD1. In germline, CDR1 is MDHEN, CDR2 SYDVKM. V was pared by 4 bases and J by 0 bases, with 8 bases of the junction left unmatched. This CDR3 is built from 16 residues. CDR3: CASSSGQGLSSYEQYF. The DNA for the CDR3 is TGTGCCAGCAGTTCAGGACAGGGCCTAAGCTCCTACGAGCAGTACTTC.

The chain joins TRBV7-9 to TRBJ2-5; D may be TRBD2 (5 bases). This CDR3 comprises 15 residues. Germline V gene sequence: CDR1 SEHNR, CDR2 FQNEAQ (reference sequence). The V and J ends lost 8 bases and 1 base respectively, with 17 bases between them. The chain's CDR3 is CASEPRTHSQETQYF. Written as DNA, the CDR3 is TGTGCCAGCGAACCTCGGACTCACTCCCAAGAGACCCAGTACTTC. Drawing the rest from reference TRBV7-9 and TRBJ2-5, the complete variable domain is DTGVSQNPRHKITKRGQNVTFRCDPISEHNRLYWYRQTLGQGPEFLTYFQNEAQLEKSRLLSDRFSAERPKGSFSTLEIQRTEQGDSAMYLCASEPRTHSQETQYFGPGTRLLVL.

This clone was counted only a few times. This chain uses TRBV2 with TRBJ1-4; D is possibly TRBD1 (6 bases). Germline loops: CDR1 SNHLY, CDR2 FYNNEI. The CDR3 is 13 amino acids. Trimming pared 7 bases from V and 14 bases from J, leaving 20 bases between. The CDR3 DNA reads TGTGCCAGCAACTCAACTAATTCCCAGGGGCTGTTTTTT. Amino acid sequence: CASNSTNSQGLFF.

This clone turned up a few times. The rearrangement joins TRBV7-2 to TRBJ2-2; maybe TRBD1 (5 bases). The CDR3 is made up of 15 amino acids. Germline V gives CDR1 SGHTA, CDR2 FQGNSA. V lost 4 bases to trimming and J lost 4 bases, with 13 bases between them. DNA for the CDR3: TGTGCCAGCAGCTCCAGGGTCTCGAGCACCGGGGAGCTGTTTTTT. Amino acid sequence: CASSSRVSSTGELFF.

This chain uses TRBV30 with TRBJ1-5; the D gene is possibly TRBD1 (6 bases). Germline-derived CDR1 and CDR2 are GTSNPN and SVGIG (reference sequence). Trimming shortened V by 8 bases and J by 4 bases, and 18 bases separated the two germline ends. This CDR3 has 14 amino acids. CDR3 DNA: TGTGCCGCCGGACAGCTGGGGCTTAATCAGCCCCAGCATTTT. Its translation: CAAGQLGLNQPQHF.